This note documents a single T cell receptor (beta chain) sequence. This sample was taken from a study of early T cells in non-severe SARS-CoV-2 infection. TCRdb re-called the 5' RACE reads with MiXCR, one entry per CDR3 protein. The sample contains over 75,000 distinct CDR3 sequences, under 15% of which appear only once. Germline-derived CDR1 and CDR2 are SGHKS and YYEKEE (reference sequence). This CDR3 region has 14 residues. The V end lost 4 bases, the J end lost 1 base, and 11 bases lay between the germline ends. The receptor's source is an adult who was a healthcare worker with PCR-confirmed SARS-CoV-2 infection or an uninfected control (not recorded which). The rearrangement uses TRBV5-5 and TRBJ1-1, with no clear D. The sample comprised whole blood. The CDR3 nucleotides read TGTGCCAGCAGCCTATTAAAACCGAACACTGAAGCTTTCTTT. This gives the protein CASSLLKPNTEAFF.